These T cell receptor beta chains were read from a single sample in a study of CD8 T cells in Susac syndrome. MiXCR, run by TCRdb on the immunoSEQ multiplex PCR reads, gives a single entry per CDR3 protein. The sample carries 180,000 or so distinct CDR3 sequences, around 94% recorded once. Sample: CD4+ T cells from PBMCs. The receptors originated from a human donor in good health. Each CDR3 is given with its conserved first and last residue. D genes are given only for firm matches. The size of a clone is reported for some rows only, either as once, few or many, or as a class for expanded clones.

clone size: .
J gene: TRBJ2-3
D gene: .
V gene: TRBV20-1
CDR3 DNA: TGCAGTGCTAGAGCCATAGCCACAGATACGCAGTATTTT
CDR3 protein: CSARAIATDTQYF

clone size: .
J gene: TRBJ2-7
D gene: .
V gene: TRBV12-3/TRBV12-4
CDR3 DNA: TGTGCCAGCAGCCCGACTCAGGGTGACGAGCAGTACTTC
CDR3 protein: CASSPTQGDEQYF

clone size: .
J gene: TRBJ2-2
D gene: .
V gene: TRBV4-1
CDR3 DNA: TGCGCCAGCAGCCAAGTAACCGGGACATACCCCACCGGGGAGCTGTTTTTT
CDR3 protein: CASSQVTGTYPTGELFF

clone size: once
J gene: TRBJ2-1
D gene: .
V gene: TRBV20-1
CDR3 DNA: TGCAGTGCGTCGACAGACATCTACAATGAGCAGTTCTTC
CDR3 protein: CSASTDIYNEQFF

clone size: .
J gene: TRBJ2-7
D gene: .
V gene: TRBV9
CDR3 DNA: TGTGCCAGCAGCGTAGGCCCCAGCTCCTACGAGCAGTACTTC
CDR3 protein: CASSVGPSSYEQYF

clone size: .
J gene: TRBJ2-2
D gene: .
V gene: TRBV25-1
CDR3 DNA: TGTGCCAGCAGGGAAAACACCGGGGAGCTGTTTTTT
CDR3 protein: CASRENTGELFF

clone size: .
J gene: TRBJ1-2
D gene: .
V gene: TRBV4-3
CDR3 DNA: TGCGCCAGCAGCCAAGCAGGGTCGAATTATGGCTACACCTTC
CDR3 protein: CASSQAGSNYGYTF

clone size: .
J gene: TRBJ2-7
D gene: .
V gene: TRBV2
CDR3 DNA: TGTGCCAGCAGTGAAGCCGGGGGAGGCTACGAGCAGTACTTC
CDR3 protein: CASSEAGGGYEQYF

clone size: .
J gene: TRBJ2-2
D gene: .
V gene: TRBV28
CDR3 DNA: TGTGCCAGCAAGGACACCGGGGAGCTGTTTTTT
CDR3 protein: CASKDTGELFF

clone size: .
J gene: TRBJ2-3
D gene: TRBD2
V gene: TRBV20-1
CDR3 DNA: TGCAGTGCTAGAGCCGCTAGCGGGGTGCAAGATACGCAGTATTTT
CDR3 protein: CSARAASGVQDTQYF

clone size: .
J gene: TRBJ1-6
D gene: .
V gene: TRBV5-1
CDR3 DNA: TGCGCCAGCAGCTTGGACCCCTCGACAGGTCCACCCCTCCACTTT
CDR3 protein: CASSLDPSTGPPLHF

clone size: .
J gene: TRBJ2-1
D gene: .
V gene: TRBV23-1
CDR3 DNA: TGCGCCAGCAGTCAACCCACAACGGGGTTTGGGCAGTTCTTC
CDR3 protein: CASSQPTTGFGQFF

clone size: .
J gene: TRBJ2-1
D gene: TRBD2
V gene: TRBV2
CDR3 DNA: TGTGCCGGAGCGGGGGGGCTCTACAATGAGCAGTTCTTC
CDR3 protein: CAGAGGLYNEQFF

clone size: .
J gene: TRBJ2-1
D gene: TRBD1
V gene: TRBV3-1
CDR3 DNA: TGTGCCAGCAGCCAAACTTACAGGGGAAAGTTCTTC
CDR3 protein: CASSQTYRGKFF

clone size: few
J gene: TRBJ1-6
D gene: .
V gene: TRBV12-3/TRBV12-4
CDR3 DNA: TGTGCCAGCAGTTTAGAGCAGGGACCTCCCCTCCATTTT
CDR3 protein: CASSLEQGPPLHF

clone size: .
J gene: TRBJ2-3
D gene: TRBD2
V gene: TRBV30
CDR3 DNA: TGTGCCTGGGCCTATAGCGGGGGGGCTCCAGATACGCAGTATTTT
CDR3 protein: CAWAYSGGAPDTQYF

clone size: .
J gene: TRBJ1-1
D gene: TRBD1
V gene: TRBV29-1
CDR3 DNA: TGCAGCGTAGAGCCCGGGACAGGTACTGAAGCTTTCTTT
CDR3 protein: CSVEPGTGTEAFF

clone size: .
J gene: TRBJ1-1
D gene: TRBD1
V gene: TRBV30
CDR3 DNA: TGTGCCTGGAGTTCAGGGGGCTTTGAAGCTTTCTTT
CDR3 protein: CAWSSGGFEAFF

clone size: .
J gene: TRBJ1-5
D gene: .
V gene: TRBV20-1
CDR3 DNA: TGCAGTGCTAGAGAGTCCGGTGGGGCCAAGCCCCAGCATTTT
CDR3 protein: CSARESGGAKPQHF

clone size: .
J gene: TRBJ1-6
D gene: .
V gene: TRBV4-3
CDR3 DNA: TGCGCCAGCAGCCAAGATCGGGCCTCACCCCTCCACTTT
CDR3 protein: CASSQDRASPLHF

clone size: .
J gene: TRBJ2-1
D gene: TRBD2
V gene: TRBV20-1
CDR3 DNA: TGCAGGGCCGGGCGGGGGAGGATTTATGAGCAGTTCTTC
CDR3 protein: CRAGRGRIYEQFF

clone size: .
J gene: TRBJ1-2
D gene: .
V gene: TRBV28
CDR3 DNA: TGTGCCAGCAGTTTTAACTCGTATGGCTACACCTTC
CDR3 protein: CASSFNSYGYTF

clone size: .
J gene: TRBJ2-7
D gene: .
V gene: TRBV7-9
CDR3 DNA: TGTGCCAGCAGCTCCATCTCCGGGCTACCCTACGAGCAGTACTTC
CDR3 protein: CASSSISGLPYEQYF

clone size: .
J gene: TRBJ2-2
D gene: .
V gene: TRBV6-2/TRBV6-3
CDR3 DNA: TGTGCCAGCACCGTAGACAGTTACGGGGAGCTGTTTTTT
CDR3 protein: CASTVDSYGELFF

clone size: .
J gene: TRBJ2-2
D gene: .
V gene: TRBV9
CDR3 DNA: TGTGCCAGCAGCGTAGATAGCGGGGAGCTGTTTTTT
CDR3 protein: CASSVDSGELFF

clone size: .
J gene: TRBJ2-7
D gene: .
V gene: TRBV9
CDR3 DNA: TGTGCCAGCAGCCCATCCCTGGACTACGAGCAGTACTTC
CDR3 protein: CASSPSLDYEQYF

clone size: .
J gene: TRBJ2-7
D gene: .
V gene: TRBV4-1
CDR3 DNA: TGCGCCAGCAGCCAAGCATTGGGCAGGTTCTACGAGCAGTACTTC
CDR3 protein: CASSQALGRFYEQYF

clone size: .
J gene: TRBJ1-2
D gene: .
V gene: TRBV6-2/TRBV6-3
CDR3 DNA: TGTGCCAGCAGTTACCTCCCCAGGGTTGCCTATGGCTACACCTTC
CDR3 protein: CASSYLPRVAYGYTF

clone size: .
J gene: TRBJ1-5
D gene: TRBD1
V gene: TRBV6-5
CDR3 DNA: TGTGCCAGCAGTCCGGGACAGGGTCATCAGCCCCAGCATTTT
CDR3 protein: CASSPGQGHQPQHF

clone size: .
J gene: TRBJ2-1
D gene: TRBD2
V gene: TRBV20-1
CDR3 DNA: TGCAGTGCTAGAGCCCCCCGGACTAGCGGGGGCAACAATGAGCAGTTCTTC
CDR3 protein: CSARAPRTSGGNNEQFF

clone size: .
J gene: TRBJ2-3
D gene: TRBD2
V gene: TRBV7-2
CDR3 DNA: TGTGCCAGCAGCTTAGGCGGGGGGCTATCAGATACGCAGTATTTT
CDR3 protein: CASSLGGGLSDTQYF

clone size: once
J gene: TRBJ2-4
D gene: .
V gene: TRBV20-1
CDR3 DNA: TGCAGTGCTGCCAGGAACGGAAACATTCAGTACTTC
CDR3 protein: CSAARNGNIQYF

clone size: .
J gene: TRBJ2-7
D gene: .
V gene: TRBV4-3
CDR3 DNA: TGCGCCAGCAGCCAAGATTGGGCTAGGCCTTACGAGCAGTACTTC
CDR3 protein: CASSQDWARPYEQYF

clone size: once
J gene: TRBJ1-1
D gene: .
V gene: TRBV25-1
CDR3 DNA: TGTGCCAGCAGGGGGGGCGGTGACACTGAAGCTTTCTTT
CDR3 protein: CASRGGGDTEAFF

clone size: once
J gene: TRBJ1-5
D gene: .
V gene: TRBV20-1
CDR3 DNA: TGCAGTGCTAGAGATCGTACGTCCTTTCAGCCCCAGCATTTT
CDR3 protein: CSARDRTSFQPQHF

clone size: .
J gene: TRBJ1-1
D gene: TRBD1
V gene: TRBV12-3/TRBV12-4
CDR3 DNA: TGTGCCAGCAGTTTAAACAGGGGGCCAAACACTGAAGCTTTCTTT
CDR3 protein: CASSLNRGPNTEAFF

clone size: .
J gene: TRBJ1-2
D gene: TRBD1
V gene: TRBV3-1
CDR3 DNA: TGTGCCAGCAGCTCCCGGACAGGCTTAGCTAACTATGGCTACACCTTC
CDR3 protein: CASSSRTGLANYGYTF

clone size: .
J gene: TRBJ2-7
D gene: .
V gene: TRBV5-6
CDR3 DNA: TGTGCCAGCAGCCGCCGGGACGGAGCCTACGAGCAGTACTTC
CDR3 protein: CASSRRDGAYEQYF

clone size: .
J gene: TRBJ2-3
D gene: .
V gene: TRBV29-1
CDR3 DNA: TGCAGCGGGGGTGTGGGTACAGGAGATACGCAGTATTTT
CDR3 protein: CSGGVGTGDTQYF

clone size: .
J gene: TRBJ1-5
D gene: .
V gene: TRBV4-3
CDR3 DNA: TGCGCCAGCAGCCAAGATAGGGGTATTAGCAATCAGCCCCAGCATTTT
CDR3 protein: CASSQDRGISNQPQHF

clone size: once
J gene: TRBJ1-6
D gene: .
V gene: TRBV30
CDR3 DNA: TGTGCCTGGAGTTGGTTCCGTGGCAGAATTAATTCACCCCTCCACTTT
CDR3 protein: CAWSWFRGRINSPLHF

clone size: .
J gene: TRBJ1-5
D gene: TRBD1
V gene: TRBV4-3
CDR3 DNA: TGCGCCAGCAGCCAAGATCCGACAGGGAGTCAGCCCCAGCATTTT
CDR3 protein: CASSQDPTGSQPQHF

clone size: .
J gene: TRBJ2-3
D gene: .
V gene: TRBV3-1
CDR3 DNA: TGTGCCAGCAGCCAGGGCGGGGCAGGAGATACGCAGTATTTT
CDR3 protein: CASSQGGAGDTQYF

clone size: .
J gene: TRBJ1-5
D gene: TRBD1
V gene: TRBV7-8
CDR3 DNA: TGTGCCAGCAGCTTCCTGGACAGGGAGTTTAATCAGCCCCAGCATTTT
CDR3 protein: CASSFLDREFNQPQHF

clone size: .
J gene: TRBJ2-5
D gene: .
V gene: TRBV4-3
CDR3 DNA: TGCGCCAGCAGCCAAGGGAGGGGAAAAGAGACCCAGTACTTC
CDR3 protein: CASSQGRGKETQYF

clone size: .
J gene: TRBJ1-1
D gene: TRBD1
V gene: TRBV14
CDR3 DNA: TGTGCCAGCAGCCCTGGGACAGGGGCGACCTCTTTCTTT
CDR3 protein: CASSPGTGATSFF

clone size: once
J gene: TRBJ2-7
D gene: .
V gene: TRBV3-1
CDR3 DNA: TGTGCCAGCAGCCAAGGAGGGACAACCTACGAGCAGTACTTC
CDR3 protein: CASSQGGTTYEQYF

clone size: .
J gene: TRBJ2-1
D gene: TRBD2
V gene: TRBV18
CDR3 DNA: TGTGCCAGCTCTTCCGGGCTAGCGGGGCACAATGAGCAGTTCTTC
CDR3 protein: CASSSGLAGHNEQFF

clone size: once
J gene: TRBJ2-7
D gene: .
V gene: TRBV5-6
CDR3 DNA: TGTGCCAGCAGCTTAGGGATTGGGGAGGGGGCGAGCTACGAGCAGTACTTC
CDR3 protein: CASSLGIGEGASYEQYF

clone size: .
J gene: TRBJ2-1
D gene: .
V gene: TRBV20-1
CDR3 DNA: TGCAGTGCTCTCGGCCGTGGGACCTACAATGAGCAGTTCTTC
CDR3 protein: CSALGRGTYNEQFF

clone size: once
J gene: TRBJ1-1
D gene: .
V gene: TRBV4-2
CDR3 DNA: TGTGCCAGCAGCCGAGATCGGTTAACTGAAGCTTTCTTT
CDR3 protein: CASSRDRLTEAFF

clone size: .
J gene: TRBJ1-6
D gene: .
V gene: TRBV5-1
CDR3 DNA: TGCGCCAGCAGCTTGCAACCAGGGAATTCACCCCTCCACTTT
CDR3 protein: CASSLQPGNSPLHF

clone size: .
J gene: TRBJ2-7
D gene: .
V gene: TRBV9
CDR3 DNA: TGTGCCAGCAGCGTTGCCGGGACGATGGGGGAGCAGTACTTC
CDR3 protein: CASSVAGTMGEQYF

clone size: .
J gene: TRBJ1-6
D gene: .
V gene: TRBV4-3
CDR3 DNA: TGCGCCAGCAGCCCTTCCGGACCGTACTATAATTCACCCCTCCACTTT
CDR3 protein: CASSPSGPYYNSPLHF

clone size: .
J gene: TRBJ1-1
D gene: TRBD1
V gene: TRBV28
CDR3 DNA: TGTGCCAGCAGGGGAATTGACAGGGTTGAAGCTTTCTTT
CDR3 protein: CASRGIDRVEAFF

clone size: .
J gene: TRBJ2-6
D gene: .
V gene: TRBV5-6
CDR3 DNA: TGTGCCAGCAGCTCCTCCCTAGACTCTGGGGCCAACGTCCTGACTTTC
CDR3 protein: CASSSSLDSGANVLTF

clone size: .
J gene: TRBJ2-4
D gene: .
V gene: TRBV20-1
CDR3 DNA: TGCAGTGCCCCCCTATCCCTAGCCAAAAACATTCAGTACTTC
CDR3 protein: CSAPLSLAKNIQYF

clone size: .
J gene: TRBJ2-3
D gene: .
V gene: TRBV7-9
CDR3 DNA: TGTGCCAGCAGCTTAGCAGGGGTGGATACGCAGTATTTT
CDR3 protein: CASSLAGVDTQYF